These 2 T cell receptor beta chains share one sample of origin, sequenced in a study of OX40 agonist ivuxolimab in advanced cancers. Library creation used the immunoSEQ multiplex PCR assay. TCRdb took this table from immuneACCESS and kept in-frame rearrangements with V and J called. Such tables lack part of the clones; where checked against another copy, unresolved V genes explain under half of the gap, and the rest is unexplained. The sample profile shows 77,000 or so clones; more than 90% of them were found once. The ten largest clones represent roughly a tenth of the sample. The specimen comprised CD4+ or CD8+ T cells sorted from blood, sampled in a trial of the OX40 agonist ivuxolimab. The source is an adult with an advanced solid tumor such as melanoma, head and neck, liver or kidney cancer.

The chain joins TRBV27 to TRBJ2-2, with TRBD1 matching over 8 bases. Per the germline V gene, CDR1 is MNHEY and CDR2 is SMNVEV (reference sequence). The length of the CDR3 is 15 residues. The V and J ends lost 5 bases and 3 bases, in that order; junction bases with no gene match: 5. Here the CDR3 reads CASSPDRGYTGELFF. CDR3 bases: TGTGCCAGCAGTCCCGACAGGGGCTACACCGGGGAGCTGTTTTTT.

The chain couples TRBV2 to TRBJ2-1, with 16 bases matching TRBD2. CDR1 is SNHLY, CDR2 FYNNEI, per germline. The V and J ends lost 0 bases and 5 bases, in that order; junction bases with no gene match: 1. The CDR3 is 17 amino acids. CDR3 protein: CASSEAGLAGGNNEQFF. Written as DNA, the CDR3 is TGTGCCAGCAGTGAAGCGGGACTAGCGGGGGGGAACAATGAGCAGTTCTTC.